Here is one T cell receptor beta chain with its context. Its antigen is as yet unknown. The data originate from a study of cytomegalovirus exposure and HLA in healthy donors. Study-wide results and caveats: A later analysis reported that several of the most significant clusters appeared to be linked to common viral pathogens, among them Epstein-Barr virus.

From germline, CDR1 is MNHEY and CDR2 SVGAGI. Trimming removed 0 bases from V and 7 bases from J; junction bases left unmatched: 9. The CDR3 runs 15 residues. PCR primers comprised 60 Vbeta and 13 Jbeta primers. Sequencing was performed with immunoSEQ multiplex PCR; in TCRdb, only in-frame clones are kept and a portion is missing. This table holds 150,000 to 200,000 clones, roughly 86% found once. The chain uses TRBV6-5 and TRBJ2-7, with TRBD1 identical over 7 bases. The sequenced sample consisted of PBMCs. This receptor was identified in a woman aged 18-29 years in good health and CMV-seronegative. CDR3 protein: CASSYSIRGNAEQYF. CDR3 in DNA: TGTGCCAGCAGTTACTCGATCAGGGGGAATGCAGAGCAGTACTTC.